This passage covers 21 T cell receptor beta chains from one sample sequenced in a study of T cells after posttransplantation cyclophosphamide. Sequencing used immunoSEQ multiplex PCR; TCRdb keeps in-frame clones, though not all of them. Singletons are absent from the sample, which has 40,000 to 55,000 clones. Source material: PBMCs. The source of these receptors is a man between 40 and 49 years old in good health, CMV-negative, and a related stem cell transplant donor.

This clone was counted ten times or more. V gene TRBV19 combines with J gene TRBJ2-1, with 11 bases fitting TRBD2. Trimming removed 4 bases from V and 8 bases from J; junction bases left unmatched: 7. Per the germline V gene, CDR1 is LNHDA and CDR2 is SQIVND (reference sequence). The CDR3 is 15 amino acids. The CDR3 protein is CASSTLAGDLDEQFF. For the CDR3, the DNA is TGTGCCAGTAGTACACTAGCGGGAGACCTAGATGAGCAGTTCTTC.

This clone occurred many times. The J gene is TRBJ2-2, the V gene TRBV5-1; D uncertain. The CDR3 spans 15 residues. Germline V gene sequence: CDR1 SGHRS, CDR2 YFSETQ. V lost 0 bases, J lost 7 bases, and 13 bases lay in between. The DNA for the CDR3 is TGCGCCAGCAGCTTGGAACTACCTCCTAGCGGGGAGCTGTTTTTT. Translating gives CASSLELPPSGELFF.

Ten or more counts support this clone. V usage is TRBV15 and J usage is TRBJ1-2, with D unresolved. Deletions cut 3 bases from V and 5 bases from J, with 16 bases between. CDR1 is LNHNV and CDR2 is YYDKDF in the germline V gene (reference sequence). This CDR3 comprises 15 residues. The CDR3 region is CATSSVTDLRYGYTF. The CDR3 DNA reads as TGTGCCACCAGCAGTGTAACAGACCTCCGGTATGGCTACACCTTC.

This clone was detected many times. This chain connects TRBV7-9 to TRBJ2-3; 8 positions match TRBD1. The CDR3 consists of 15 residues. Germline values: CDR1 SEHNR, CDR2 FQNEAQ (reference sequence). V shed 6 bases, J shed 3 bases, and the junction held 8 bases outside the gene matches. In DNA, the CDR3 is TGTGCCAGCAGTCCCCGGGACAGGATGACAGATACGCAGTATTTT. It specifies CASSPRDRMTDTQYF.

Ten or more counts support this clone. The chain joins TRBV11-2 to TRBJ2-1, with 10 bases aligning to TRBD2. The CDR3 has 14 amino acids. Trimming at V came to 5 bases and at J to 7 bases, leaving 5 bases not matched to a gene. Germline CDR1 and CDR2: SGHAT and FQNNGV. In DNA form, the CDR3 reads TGTGCCAGCAGCCCAGCGGGAGGGGTGAATGAGCAGTTCTTC. It is translated as CASSPAGGVNEQFF. Full variable domain (remainder filled in from reference TRBV11-2 and TRBJ2-1): EAGVAQSPRYKIIEKRQSVAFWCNPISGHATLYWYQQILGQGPKLLIQFQNNGVVDDSQLPKDRFSAERLKGVDSTLKIQPAKLEDSAVYLCASSPAGGVNEQFFGPGTRLTVL.

This clone was picked up many times. The chain combines TRBV7-6 with TRBJ2-7, with 11 bases lining up with TRBD2. V shed 5 bases and J 5 bases; nucleotides not matched to a gene: 8. Germline CDR1 and CDR2: SGHVS and FNYEAQ. This CDR3 spans 15 amino acids. CDR3 protein: CASSITSGSTHEQYF. CDR3 bases: TGTGCCAGCAGCATTACTAGCGGGAGTACCCACGAGCAGTACTTC.

This clone was seen at least ten times. V gene TRBV29-1 combines with J gene TRBJ1-5, with TRBD1 matching over 7 bases. Per the germline V gene, CDR1 is SQVTM and CDR2 is ANQGSEA. Trimming cost V 6 bases and J 0 bases; bases outside gene matches: 5. This CDR3 region has 14 residues. CDR3 residues: CSVSTGYSNQPQHF. The CDR3 nucleotides are TGCAGCGTGTCGACAGGGTATAGCAATCAGCCCCAGCATTTT. Full variable domain (outside the CDR3, taken from reference TRBV29-1 and TRBJ1-5): SAVISQKPSRDICQRGTSLTIQCQVDSQVTMMFWYRQQPGQSLTLIATANQGSEATYESGFVIDKFPISRPNLTFSTLTVSNMSPEDSSIYLCSVSTGYSNQPQHFGDGTRLSIL.

This clone was detected many times. The V and J genes are TRBV30 and TRBJ2-7; D is unresolved. CDR3 length: 14 amino acids. Trimming shortened V by 4 bases and J by 7 bases, and 20 bases separated the two germline ends. Germline V CDR1 and CDR2: GTSNPN, SVGIG (reference sequence). CDR3 DNA sequence: TGTGCCTGGACAGGCTTTTATGACCCTTCGGAGCAGTACTTC. Translated, it gives CAWTGFYDPSEQYF.

This clone has at least ten counts. The J gene is TRBJ1-5, the V gene TRBV18; D may be TRBD1 (5 bases). The length of the CDR3 is 15 residues. Germline V gene sequence: CDR1 KGHSH, CDR2 LQKENI. V was shortened by 0 bases and J by 7 bases, with 13 bases between the two germline ends. DNA of the CDR3: TGTGCCAGCTCACCACCGAGTGGGGGAGGACAGCCCCAGCATTTT. The encoded protein is CASSPPSGGGQPQHF.

At least ten counts were recorded for this clone. This chain joins TRBV29-1 and TRBJ1-1; D possibly corresponds to TRBD1 (5 bases). The V end was cut by 4 bases, the J end by 1 base, with 10 bases between. Germline lookup yields CDR1 SQVTM and CDR2 ANQGSEA. The CDR3 is 13 residues long. CDR3 in DNA: TGCAGCGTTGTCCGCAGGGAGAACACTGAAGCTTTCTTT. It specifies CSVVRRENTEAFF.

This clone was detected ten times or more. At one end the junction does not follow the germline gene, possibly because of a read error. J is TRBJ2-5 and V is TRBV11-2; D perhaps matches TRBD2 (6 bases). This CDR3 spans 15 amino acids. The germline V gene has CDR1 SGHAT and CDR2 FQNNGV. CDR3 region: CASTLAERIQETQYF. The CDR3 nucleotides are TGTGCCAGCACCTTAGCGGAGCGAATCCAAGAGACCCAGTACTTC.

In its sample, this clone was seen many times. The chain links TRBV14 to TRBJ1-2; 8 nucleotides match TRBD1. Trimming at V came to 4 bases and at J to 1 base, leaving 8 bases not matched to a gene. The CDR3 spans 16 residues. Germline V gives CDR1 SGHDN, CDR2 FVKESK. CDR3 nucleotides: TGTGCCAGCAGCCGCCCCGGGACAGGTGGTAACTATGGCTACACCTTC. Translation gives CASSRPGTGGNYGYTF.

Many counts were recorded for this clone. The chain employs TRBV27 and TRBJ2-7, with D tentatively TRBD2 (7 bases). Trimming removed 7 bases from V and 6 bases from J, with 19 bases in between. The V gene's germline CDR1 is MNHEY and CDR2 SMNVEV (reference sequence). The CDR3 covers 14 residues. The CDR3, as DNA: TGTGCCAGCACCAGAGGGGGAGGGGCATCCGAGCAGTACTTC. Residues: CASTRGGGASEQYF.

The table lists this clone with many counts. This sequence joins TRBV18 and TRBJ2-5, with 8 bases matching TRBD1. The CDR3 runs 17 residues. Per the germline V gene, CDR1 is KGHSH and CDR2 is LQKENI. J was trimmed by 4 bases and V by 8 bases; bases with no gene match: 18. CDR3 loop: CASTRTGRGTEGETQYF. The CDR3 DNA sequence: TGTGCCAGCACCAGGACAGGGCGAGGGACGGAGGGAGAGACCCAGTACTTC. Complete variable domain (other parts from reference TRBV18 and TRBJ2-5): NAGVMQNPRHLVRRRGQEARLRCSPMKGHSHVYWYRQLPEEGLKFMVYLQKENIIDESGMPKERFSAEFPKEGPSILRIQQVVRGDSAAYFCASTRTGRGTEGETQYFGPGTRLLVL.

The sample holds many counts of this clone. The chain recombines TRBV9 with TRBJ1-1, with 12 bases identical to TRBD1. Germline V gene lookup returns CDR1 SGDLS and CDR2 YYNGEE. The V segment lost 7 bases and the J segment 6 bases; nucleotides outside the gene matches: 4. This CDR3 is 13 amino acids long. As DNA, the CDR3 is TGTGCCAGCGGGACAGGGGGCGCCGCTGAAGCTTTCTTT. It translates to CASGTGGAAEAFF.

This clone was detected ten times or more. The chain carries TRBV4-1 and TRBJ2-1, with 7 bases aligning to TRBD1. The V segment lost 8 bases and the J segment 0 bases; nucleotides outside the gene matches: 4. The CDR3 has 14 residues. From germline, CDR1 is MGHRA and CDR2 YSYEKL. CDR3 region: CASHPGGSYNEQFF. CDR3 in DNA: TGCGCCAGCCACCCAGGGGGCTCCTACAATGAGCAGTTCTTC.

In regard to this clone: One junction end disagrees with the germline gene, perhaps due to a read error. The chain combines TRBV19 with TRBJ2-5; perhaps TRBD1 as D (7 bases). The CDR3 is 14 amino acids. Germline loops: CDR1 LNHDA, CDR2 SQIVND (reference sequence). The CDR3 here is CASSGGDSQEAQYF. The CDR3 coding sequence is TGTGCCAGTAGCGGAGGGGACAGTCAAGAGGCCCAGTACTTC. The variable domain in full, with the rest retrieved from reference TRBV19 and TRBJ2-5, is DGGITQSPKYLFRKEGQNVTLSCEQNLNHDAMYWYRQDPGQGLRLIYYSQIVNDFQKGDIAEGYSVSREKKESFPLTVTSAQKNPTAFYLCASSGGDSQEAQYFGPGTRLLVL.

This clone was observed at least ten times. The chain recombines TRBV7-8 with TRBJ1-2; 7 nucleotides align to TRBD1. Looked up from germline, CDR1 is SGHVS and CDR2 is FQNEAQ. V was pared by 5 bases and J by 4 bases, with 13 bases of the junction left unmatched. This CDR3 is built from 16 residues. The DNA for the CDR3 is TGTGCCAGCAGCCCAGGTCGACAGGGAAGGAGCTATGGCTACACCTTC. It translates to CASSPGRQGRSYGYTF.

This clone has a count of ten or more. The chain uses TRBV27 and TRBJ2-7, with no clear D. V was clipped by 2 bases and J by 2 bases, with 7 bases between them. Germline-derived CDR1 and CDR2 are MNHEY and SMNVEV (reference sequence). The CDR3 is made up of 13 amino acids. CDR3 in DNA: TGTGCCAGCAGTTTACACAGAGCCTACGAGCAGTACTTC. This encodes CASSLHRAYEQYF.

This clone was counted many times. The J gene is TRBJ2-7, the V gene TRBV2; TRBD1 matches 10 bases. The CDR3 sequence is 15 residues long. Germline V gene sequence: CDR1 SNHLY, CDR2 FYNNEI. After removal of 7 bases from V and 7 bases from J, the junction contained 13 bases not matched to a gene. The CDR3 reads CASMRDRGWDEEQYF. CDR3 DNA: TGTGCCAGCATGCGGGACAGGGGTTGGGATGAAGAGCAGTACTTC.

This clone was counted at least ten times. The chain links TRBV6-1 to TRBJ1-2, with D possibly matching TRBD1 (5 bases). The V gene's germline CDR1 is MNHNS and CDR2 SASEGT. The CDR3 contains 13 residues. Trimming removed 3 bases at V and 3 bases at J, with 8 bases between. CDR3 nucleotide sequence: TGTGCCAGCAGTGATAGGGGCTACTATGGCTACACCTTC. Amino acids: CASSDRGYYGYTF.